The present entry profiles one TCR beta chain with its context. In germline, CDR1 is LGHDT, CDR2 YNNKEL (reference sequence). Trimming stripped 1 base from V and 12 bases from J, with 16 bases between. The CDR3 length is 13 residues. Two negative PCRs, clearance, or symptom resolution were required of recovered Cohort 3 donors. Some clones are missing from TCRdb's copy, which holds only in-frame ones; the method was immunoSEQ multiplex PCR. The profile shows approximately 320,000 clones, roughly 90% of them singletons. The sample belongs to a study of blood T cell repertoires in COVID-19. In the study overall: COVID-19 samples, acute and convalescent, were from the United States, Italy and Spain. Sample material is recorded as cDNA or gDNA derived from T cells, B-cell-depleted T cells, or PBMCs.

This clonotype originated in a man aged 55 to 70 who had recovered from COVID-19. The rearrangement uses TRBV3-1 (or the pseudogene TRBV3-2) and TRBJ2-7; D gene unclear. The sequenced sample consisted of PBMCs or T cells enriched from blood (not recorded which). The CDR3 sequence: CASSQGETGGWYF. The DNA for the CDR3 is TGTGCCAGCAGCCAAGGCGAGACCGGCGGATGGTACTTC.